This TCR beta chain was identified in a study of radiation and T cells in renal cell carcinoma. Repertoires were generated with immunoSEQ multiplex PCR, while TCRdb's copy carries only in-frame clones and drops some. The table shows some 120,000 clones, with around 82% occurring only once. Time point of the sample: blood 2 weeks post-SBRT. Treatment in this sample: 15 Gy SBRT to primary tumor, nephrectomy 4 weeks later. The V gene lost 2 bases and the J gene lost 4 bases, with 12 bases spanning the gap. Per the germline V gene, CDR1 is SGHTA and CDR2 is FQGNSA. This CDR3 region has 15 residues. The sequence came from a man in his forties or fifties with renal cell carcinoma. Specimen: blood, collected from a patient whose treatment included radiotherapy and nephrectomy. The chain links TRBV7-2 to TRBJ1-3; perhaps TRBD1 as D (6 bases). CDR3 protein: CASSLTGGPGNTIYF. DNA for the CDR3: TGTGCCAGCAGCTTAACTGGGGGGCCGGGAAACACCATATATTTT.